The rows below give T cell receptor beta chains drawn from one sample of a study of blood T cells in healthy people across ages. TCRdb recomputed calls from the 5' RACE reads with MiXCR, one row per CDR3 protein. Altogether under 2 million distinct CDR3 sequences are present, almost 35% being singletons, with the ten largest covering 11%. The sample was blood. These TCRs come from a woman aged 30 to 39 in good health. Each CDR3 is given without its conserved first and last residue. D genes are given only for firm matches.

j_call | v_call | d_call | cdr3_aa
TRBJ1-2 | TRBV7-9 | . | ASSIGLGSNYGYT
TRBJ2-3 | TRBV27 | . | ASSWGTSGTGTQY
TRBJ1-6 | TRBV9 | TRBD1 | ASSSNRGPLDSPLH
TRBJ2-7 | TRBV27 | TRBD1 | ASSLSYPGTGLYEQY
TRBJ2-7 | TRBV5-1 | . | ASSSNYEQY
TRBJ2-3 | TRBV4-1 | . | ASSRVAGSTDTRY
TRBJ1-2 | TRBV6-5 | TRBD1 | ASSGGTVYGYT
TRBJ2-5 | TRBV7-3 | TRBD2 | ASSLRGRGSQETQY
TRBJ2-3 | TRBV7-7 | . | ASSSSDRDTQY
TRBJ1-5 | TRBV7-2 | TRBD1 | ASSLDRATAQPQH
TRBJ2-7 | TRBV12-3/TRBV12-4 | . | ASSSKGGFSYEQY
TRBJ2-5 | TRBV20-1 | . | SAPALGGEQETQY
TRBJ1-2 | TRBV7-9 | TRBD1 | ASSLTGAGYT
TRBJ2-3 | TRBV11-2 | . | ASSLGAGDTQY
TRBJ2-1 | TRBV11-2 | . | ANSRLGNNEQF
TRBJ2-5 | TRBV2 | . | ASSVRRETQY
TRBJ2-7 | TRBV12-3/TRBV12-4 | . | ASSPGSRDPDEQY
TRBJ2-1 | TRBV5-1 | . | ASSLHQNEQF
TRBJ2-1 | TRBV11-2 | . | ASSWGVLDSHNEQF
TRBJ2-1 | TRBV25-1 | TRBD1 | ASSDYYGTGRGNEQF
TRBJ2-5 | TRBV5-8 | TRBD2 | ASSLSRLAGGLYQETQY
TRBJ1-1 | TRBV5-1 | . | ASSPAPRTEAF
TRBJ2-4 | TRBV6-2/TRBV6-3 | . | ASLGFEGAKNIQY
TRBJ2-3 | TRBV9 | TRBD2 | ASSVAGLAGESTDTQY